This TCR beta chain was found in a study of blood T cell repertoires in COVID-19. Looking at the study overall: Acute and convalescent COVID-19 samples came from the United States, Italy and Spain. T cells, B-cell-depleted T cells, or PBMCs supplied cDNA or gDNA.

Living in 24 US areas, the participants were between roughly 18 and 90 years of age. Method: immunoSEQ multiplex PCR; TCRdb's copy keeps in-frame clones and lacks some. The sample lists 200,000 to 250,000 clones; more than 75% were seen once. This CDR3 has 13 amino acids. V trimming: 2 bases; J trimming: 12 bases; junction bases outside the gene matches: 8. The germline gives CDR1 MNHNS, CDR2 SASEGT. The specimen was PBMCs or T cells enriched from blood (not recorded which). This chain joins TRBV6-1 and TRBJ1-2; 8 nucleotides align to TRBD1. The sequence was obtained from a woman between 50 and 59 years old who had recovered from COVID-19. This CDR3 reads CASSELRGRMDTF. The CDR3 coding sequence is TGTGCCAGCAGTGAACTCAGGGGGCGGATGGACACCTTC.